The 19 T cell receptor beta chains presented below share a single source sample, sequenced in a study of TIL therapy for anti-PD-1-resistant metastatic lung cancer (dated by TCRdb to about 2021). Explained via the paper, the time point label denotes: pre-treatment sample, taken before nivolumab and TIL therapy. The baseline tumor samples were excised metastases, mostly pleural nodules or supraclavicular lymph nodes, taken from the same resection that was used to grow TIL. TCR beta CDR3 regions were amplified from genomic DNA with the immunoSEQ v3 hsTCRB kit using bias-controlled multiplex PCR. The table was pulled from immuneACCESS by TCRdb, which kept in-frame rearrangements only. Such tables lose some clones; where checked, under half of the loss comes from unresolved V genes, and the rest has no known cause. Here the sample has 10,000 to 15,000 clones; 58% occur a single time. Nearly 7.5% of the sample belongs to the ten largest clones.

The sequencing used tumor tissue, collected at baseline. The receptors originated from a person aged 25-80 years with non-small cell lung cancer.

The chain employs TRBV18 and TRBJ2-7; TRBD1 agrees at 7 bases. Germline CDR1 and CDR2: KGHSH and LQKENI. V lost 3 bases, J lost 0 bases, and 8 bases stayed unmatched. The CDR3 is made up of 16 amino acids. The CDR3 loop is CASSPALGTVSYEQYF. In DNA form, the CDR3 reads TGTGCCAGCTCACCCGCCCTAGGGACAGTCTCCTACGAGCAGTACTTC.

This chain joins TRBV2 and TRBJ1-4; D not resolved. Deletions cut 6 bases from V and 7 bases from J, with 12 bases between. The germline V gene encodes CDR1 SNHLY and CDR2 FYNNEI. This CDR3 has 13 amino acids. CDR3 sequence: CASRVTSLEKLFF. The CDR3 DNA reads as TGTGCCAGCAGGGTGACAAGCCTTGAAAAACTGTTTTTT.

The V and J genes are TRBV6-5 and TRBJ1-2; 9 bases line up with TRBD1. The germline V gene encodes CDR1 MNHEY and CDR2 SVGAGI. The V gene end was trimmed by 0 bases and the J gene end by 3 bases; junction bases not matched to a gene: 5. The CDR3 covers 16 residues. The CDR3 DNA is TGTGCCAGCAGTTACTCGCGGACAGGGGTTGACTATGGCTACACCTTC. This translates into CASSYSRTGVDYGYTF.

This clone was counted between two and nine times. The rearrangement uses TRBV27 and TRBJ1-2; TRBD1 is a possible D gene (5 bases). Germline CDR1 reads MNHEY; CDR2 reads SMNVEV (reference sequence). The ends were cut back, 2 bases at V and 1 base at J, with 11 bases in the middle. This CDR3 is built from 15 residues. The chain's CDR3 is CASSLDRFVNYGYTF. CDR3 coding DNA: TGTGCCAGCAGTTTAGACAGATTTGTTAACTATGGCTACACCTTC.

This clone was detected a few times. The chain links TRBV18 to TRBJ2-3; D unclear. The germline V and J ends were trimmed by 2 bases and 8 bases, with 17 bases remaining between them. Germline CDR1 is KGHSH and CDR2 is LQKENI. The CDR3 is 15 amino acids. The DNA of the CDR3 is TGTGCCAGCTCACCAGGCCAGGACCGCAGAGGTACGCAGTATTTT. Protein sequence: CASSPGQDRRGTQYF.

This clone is medium-sized in the sample. The genes are TRBV5-1 and TRBJ2-2, with D unresolved. The germline V and J ends were trimmed by 0 bases and 0 bases, with 9 bases remaining between them. The CDR3 contains 16 residues. CDR1 SGHRS and CDR2 YFSETQ come from the germline V gene. CDR3 DNA: TGCGCCAGCAGCTTGGGGTACAGCTCGAACACCGGGGAGCTGTTTTTT. Its protein product is CASSLGYSSNTGELFF.

The rearrangement links TRBV9 to TRBJ2-2; 8 nucleotides line up with TRBD2. In germline, CDR1 is SGDLS, CDR2 YYNGEE. V lost 6 bases and J lost 5; bases outside the gene matches: 6. The CDR3 consists of 14 residues. The CDR3 nucleotides are TGTGCCAGCACACACCGGGAGGGAACCGGGGAGCTGTTTTTT. It yields the protein CASTHREGTGELFF.

The V gene is TRBV12-5, the J gene TRBJ1-6, with 7 nucleotides matching TRBD1. The V segment lost 5 bases and the J segment 7 bases; nucleotides outside the gene matches: 8. CDR1 is LGHNT, CDR2 FRNRAP, per germline. The CDR3 consists of 15 residues. The CDR3 DNA reads as TGTGCTAGTGGTCCGGGTACAGGGGCCAATTCACCCCTCCACTTT. It specifies CASGPGTGANSPLHF.

The chain joins TRBV12-3 or TRBV12-4 to TRBJ1-1; the D gene is possibly TRBD1 (6 bases). The CDR3 has 12 amino acids. V dropped 6 bases and J dropped 11 bases, with 16 bases sitting between them. In DNA, the CDR3 is TGTGCCAGCAGCCCCGACAGGTGGTTCGCTTTCTTT. This translates into CASSPDRWFAFF.

This clone was recorded once. This chain connects TRBV5-6 to TRBJ1-5; 7 bases map to TRBD1. Losses at the gene ends were 3 bases for V and 4 bases for J; bases not matched to a gene: 7. The CDR3 sequence is 15 residues long. Germline CDR1 SGHDT, CDR2 YYEEEE. This chain's CDR3 is CASSYQGGTNQPQHF. In DNA form, the CDR3 reads TGTGCCAGCAGCTACCAGGGGGGTACGAATCAGCCCCAGCATTTT.

V is TRBV19 and J is TRBJ1-1, with 10 bases lining up with TRBD1. The CDR3 has 16 residues. Germline values: CDR1 LNHDA, CDR2 SQIVND (reference sequence). V gave up 4 bases and J gave up 0 bases; unmatched junction bases: 5. The CDR3 reads CASSTGQGVMNTEAFF. CDR3 in DNA: TGTGCCAGTAGTACCGGACAGGGGGTGATGAACACTGAAGCTTTCTTT.

This clone appeared a few times. The rearrangement joins TRBV4-2 to TRBJ1-2, with D maybe TRBD1 (5 bases). V lost 0 bases to trimming and J lost 8 bases, with 10 bases between them. Germline V lookup: CDR1 LGHNA, CDR2 YNFKEQ. CDR3 length: 13 amino acids. CDR3 nucleotides: TGTGCCAGCAGCCAAGATCGGAGGGACGGCTACACCTTC. This codes for CASSQDRRDGYTF.

The rearrangement links TRBV7-8 to TRBJ2-7; D might be TRBD2 (5 bases). The CDR3 is made up of 14 amino acids. The germline V and J ends were trimmed by 2 bases and 2 bases, with 10 bases remaining between them. CDR1 and CDR2 (germline): SGHVS, FQNEAQ. The CDR3 DNA is TGTGCCAGCAGCTTAACCTACGGGGCCTACGAGCAGTACTTC. Its translation is CASSLTYGAYEQYF.

This clone has only a few counts. The genes are TRBV10-2 and TRBJ2-5; D gene unclear. V dropped 6 bases and J dropped 4 bases, with 12 bases sitting between them. This CDR3 is 13 amino acids long. Germline CDR1 WSHSY, CDR2 SAAADI. The CDR3 here is CASRLGRTETQYF. The CDR3 nucleotides read TGCGCCAGCAGACTCGGACGGACAGAGACCCAGTACTTC.

This chain connects TRBV19 to TRBJ2-2; D perhaps matches TRBD2 (5 bases). The V and J ends lost 3 bases and 0 bases respectively, with 8 bases between them. Germline loops: CDR1 LNHDA, CDR2 SQIVND (reference sequence). The CDR3 spans 15 residues. CDR3 sequence: CASSISAANTGELFF. For the CDR3, the DNA is TGTGCCAGTAGTATTTCAGCGGCGAACACCGGGGAGCTGTTTTTT.

By sample fraction, this clone is medium-sized (0.01 to 0.1%). This chain links TRBV5-6 with TRBJ1-1; 7 bases map to TRBD1. V gave up 4 bases and J gave up 3 bases; unmatched junction bases: 12. This CDR3 has 16 residues. Germline V gives CDR1 SGHDT, CDR2 YYEEEE. The CDR3 coding sequence is TGTGCCAGCAGCGGATCGCAACAGGGGTGGGACACTGAAGCTTTCTTT. It yields the protein CASSGSQQGWDTEAFF.

The rearrangement links TRBV19 to TRBJ2-7, with 9 bases fitting TRBD1. V lost 5 bases to trimming and J lost 7 bases; unmatched junction nucleotides: 6. The germline V gene encodes CDR1 LNHDA and CDR2 SQIVND (reference sequence). This CDR3 has 13 residues. CDR3: CASSAGTGREQYF. The CDR3 nucleotides read TGTGCCAGTAGTGCTGGGACAGGGCGGGAGCAGTACTTC.

The DNA for the CDR3 is TGTGCCGATCTCCTTTCTCTCAGCTCCAATTCACCCCTCCACTTT. Amino acid sequence: CADLLSLSSNSPLHF. This chain joins TRBV6-5 and TRBJ1-6; D gene uncertain. The germline V gene has CDR1 MNHEY and CDR2 SVGAGI. With 11 bases removed from V and 7 bases from J, the gap between germline ends came to 21 bases. There are 15 residues in the CDR3.

In its sample, this clone was seen a few times. The V call is TRBV6-5, the J call TRBJ1-1; D possibly corresponds to TRBD1 (5 bases). With 6 bases removed from V and 3 bases from J, the gap between germline ends came to 5 bases. Germline-derived CDR1 and CDR2 are MNHEY and SVGAGI. The CDR3 is made up of 11 amino acids. The CDR3 spells CASRGHTEAFF. CDR3 sequence (DNA): TGTGCCAGCAGGGGGCACACTGAAGCTTTCTTT.